This entry concerns a single T cell receptor beta chain. The data derive from a study of blood T cell repertoires in COVID-19. Study-level background: The origin of the acute and convalescent COVID-19 samples was the United States, Italy and Spain. T cells, B-cell-depleted T cells, or PBMCs supplied cDNA or gDNA.

TCRdb keeps only in-frame clones here, not all; method: immunoSEQ multiplex PCR. The repertoire holds 35,000 to 45,000 clones, with roughly 79% as singletons. Germline lookup yields CDR1 MNHNS and CDR2 SASEGT. CDR3 length: 18 residues. Losses at the gene ends were 1 base for V and 0 bases for J; bases not matched to a gene: 5. J is TRBJ2-3 and V is TRBV6-1, with 12 nucleotides matching TRBD2. The sequence derives from a woman older than 75 with acute or convalescent COVID-19. Specimen: peripheral blood. The CDR3 nucleotides read TGTGCCAGCAGTGAAGGCGGGACTAGCGGGCGTAGCACAGATACGCAGTATTTT. Translated, it gives CASSEGGTSGRSTDTQYF.